This entry describes one TCR beta chain. Its antigen is as yet unknown. The entry originates in a study of T-cell reconstitution after alpha-beta-depleted transplantation in children. Whole-study findings and limits: T-cell counts and diversity at one year post-transplant came mainly from newly produced T cells. Several hundred graft clones that had expanded were reportedly the source of alpha-beta T cells about two months after transplant. The origin of high day-60 TCRbeta diversity in some patients lay in surviving recipient T cells and thymic progenitors.

The CDR3 is made up of 18 amino acids. Trimming took off 4 bases at V and 1 base at J, with 18 bases between the two ends. The germline V gene encodes CDR1 KGHDR and CDR2 SFDVKD. A TCRbeta library incorporating unique molecular identifiers was prepared. A single record per CDR3 protein comes from TCRdb applying MiXCR to the PCR reads. The sample holds around 960,000 distinct CDR3 sequences, under 30% seen once. The TCR comes from a boy younger than two who had a stem cell transplant for SCID, so the T cells may come from the graft donor. The chain uses TRBV24-1 and TRBJ2-2, with D perhaps TRBD1 or TRBD2 (5 bases each). The sequencing used PBMCs, mostly from graft donor cells, collected 360 days after TCRalphabeta/CD19-depleted stem cell transplant. CDR3 in amino acids: CATSDPGQGPWNTGELFF. The CDR3, as DNA: TGTGCCACCAGTGACCCGGGCCAGGGACCCTGGAACACCGGGGAGCTGTTTTTT.